These 17 T cell receptor beta chains were sequenced from one sample in a study of cytomegalovirus exposure and HLA in healthy donors. Use of 60 Vbeta and 13 Jbeta primers characterized the PCR. Sequencing was performed with immunoSEQ multiplex PCR; in TCRdb, only in-frame clones are kept and a portion is missing. This sample carries about 150,000 clones, roughly 80% of them seen once, and the ten largest clones take 6.5% to 8.5%. The specimen was PBMCs. These receptors originate from a woman between 40 and 50 years old in good health and CMV-seropositive.

V gene TRBV7-9 combines with J gene TRBJ1-2; no firm D call. The germline CDR1 and CDR2 sequences are SEHNR and FQNEAQ (reference sequence). CDR3 length: 14 amino acids. V was cut by 1 base and J by 0 bases, with 6 bases left in between. The CDR3 DNA is TGTGCCAGCAGCTTAGACGGGACTAACTATGGCTACACCTTC. Protein sequence: CASSLDGTNYGYTF.

The V and J genes are TRBV7-7 and TRBJ2-3; D might be TRBD2 (5 bases). This CDR3 region has 14 residues. V lost 4 bases, J lost 5 bases, and 13 bases lay in between. Germline CDR1 reads SSHAT; CDR2 reads FNYEAQ (reference sequence). This CDR3 is CASSSSYGVDTQYF. The CDR3 DNA follows: TGTGCCAGCAGCTCGTCCTACGGGGTAGATACGCAGTATTTT.

This rearrangement joins TRBV4-2 to TRBJ2-3, with D uncertain. V was pared by 0 bases and J by 2 bases, with 9 bases between. The CDR3 length is 15 residues. CDR1 and CDR2 from the germline V gene are LGHNA and YNFKEQ. The CDR3 here is CASSQDTTNTDTQYF. The CDR3 coding sequence is TGTGCCAGCAGCCAAGATACAACCAACACAGATACGCAGTATTTT.

The J gene is TRBJ2-1, the V gene TRBV19; no definite D call. Trimming pared 3 bases from V and 7 bases from J, leaving 4 bases between. Germline V gives CDR1 LNHDA, CDR2 SQIVND (reference sequence). The CDR3 totals 11 residues. CDR3: CASSIRNEQFF. CDR3 coding DNA: TGTGCCAGTAGTATCAGAAATGAGCAGTTCTTC.

This sequence joins TRBV15 and TRBJ2-3; TRBD2 agrees at 11 bases. Germline values: CDR1 LNHNV, CDR2 YYDKDF (reference sequence). This CDR3 comprises 20 residues. Germline trimming cut 3 bases from V and 0 bases from J; bases unmatched to any gene: 14. The CDR3 sequence: CATSRKTGLAGHTSTDTQYF. The DNA for the CDR3 is TGTGCCACCAGCAGGAAAACTGGACTAGCGGGTCATACTAGCACAGATACGCAGTATTTT.

The rearrangement uses TRBV5-1 and TRBJ1-2, with D possibly matching TRBD1 (5 bases). Trimming removed 0 bases from V and 3 bases from J, with 9 bases in between. CDR1 and CDR2 (germline): SGHRS, YFSETQ. The CDR3 is made up of 14 amino acids. CDR3 amino acids: CASSLEQAYYGYTF. The CDR3 DNA reads TGCGCCAGCAGCTTGGAACAGGCATACTATGGCTACACCTTC.

The chain has TRBV5-1 and TRBJ2-3; D might be TRBD1 (6 bases). Germline V gene sequence: CDR1 SGHRS, CDR2 YFSETQ. V shed 2 bases and J shed 4 bases, with 14 bases lying between them. The CDR3 runs to 15 residues. The CDR3 nucleotides read TGCGCCAGCAGCTTACAGGGTGGTAACCCAGATACGCAGTATTTT. Residues: CASSLQGGNPDTQYF.

The chain has TRBV19 and TRBJ2-1; possible D gene TRBD2, 6 bases. The V end was cut by 8 bases, the J end by 5 bases, with 10 bases between. This CDR3 is 12 amino acids long. Per the germline V gene, CDR1 is LNHDA and CDR2 is SQIVND (reference sequence). The CDR3 DNA reads TGTGCCAGTCGGGCGGGAAACAATGAGCAGTTCTTC. Translation: CASRAGNNEQFF.

There are a few counts of this clone. The chain joins TRBV9 to TRBJ2-3; D not certain. This CDR3 has 16 amino acids. V lost 0 bases and J 0 bases, leaving 11 bases between the germline ends. Germline-derived CDR1 and CDR2 are SGDLS and YYNGEE. CDR3 DNA sequence: TGTGCCAGCAGCGTAGGATTAGCCCAAAGCACAGATACGCAGTATTTT. This translates into CASSVGLAQSTDTQYF.

The genes are TRBV10-3 and TRBJ1-2; 9 positions match TRBD1. This CDR3 has 13 amino acids. The trim removed 10 bases at V and 7 bases at J, leaving 10 bases unmatched. CDR1 is ENHRY, CDR2 SYGVKD, per germline. The CDR3 sequence: CATRDRDSSGYTF. In nucleotides, the CDR3 is TGTGCCACCCGGGACAGGGACTCTTCTGGCTACACCTTC.

The V gene is TRBV7-9, the J gene TRBJ1-2, with 7 bases aligning to TRBD1. The V gene end was trimmed by 1 base and the J gene end by 8 bases; junction bases not matched to a gene: 4. The CDR3 runs 13 residues. Germline values: CDR1 SEHNR, CDR2 FQNEAQ (reference sequence). The CDR3 DNA reads as TGTGCCAGCAGCTTAGACAGGGGAAACGGCTACACCTTC. Translation: CASSLDRGNGYTF.

The chain recombines TRBV5-1 with TRBJ1-5; 9 nucleotides line up with TRBD1. The germline CDR1 and CDR2 sequences are SGHRS and YFSETQ. V gave up 4 bases and J gave up 1 base; unmatched junction bases: 3. The CDR3 sequence is 15 residues long. In DNA, the CDR3 is TGCGCCAGCAGCCCGGGACAGGGAAGCAATCAGCCCCAGCATTTT. Translation: CASSPGQGSNQPQHF.

The chain is built from TRBV2 and TRBJ2-3, with TRBD2 as a possible D gene (6 bases). V lost 4 bases, J lost 3 bases, and 14 bases lay in between. CDR1 and CDR2 (germline): SNHLY, FYNNEI. The CDR3 runs 15 residues. The CDR3 DNA is TGTGCCAGCAGTGTACTTGGCGGGACTACAGATACGCAGTATTTT. Protein product: CASSVLGGTTDTQYF.

The chain employs TRBV28 and TRBJ1-2, with 8 bases lining up with TRBD1. With V trimmed by 5 bases and J by 4 bases, 6 bases remained unmatched. Germline CDR1 reads MDHEN; CDR2 reads SYDVKM. The length of the CDR3 is 14 residues. This chain's CDR3 is CASSTTGDLYGYTF. DNA for the CDR3: TGTGCCAGCAGTACGACAGGGGATCTCTATGGCTACACCTTC.

V usage is TRBV27 and J usage is TRBJ2-1; 8 bases map to TRBD2. The J segment lost 9 bases and the V segment lost 0 bases, leaving 7 bases of the junction unmatched. The CDR3 has 15 residues. Germline V gene data show CDR1 as MNHEY and CDR2 as SMNVEV (reference sequence). For the CDR3, the DNA is TGTGCCAGCAGTTTATCGACCGGGGGGGCGGGTGAGCAGTTCTTC. Protein product: CASSLSTGGAGEQFF.

The chain carries TRBV9 and TRBJ1-2, with 7 positions matching TRBD1. The V gene's germline CDR1 is SGDLS and CDR2 YYNGEE. The CDR3 spans 15 residues. V was clipped by 2 bases and J by 0 bases; unmatched bases: 4. The DNA for the CDR3 is TGTGCCAGCAGCGTGGCAGGGGGAGCTAACTATGGCTACACCTTC. It is translated as CASSVAGGANYGYTF.

The chain carries TRBV19 and TRBJ1-2; 8 positions match TRBD1. This CDR3 contains 15 residues. The junction had 9 bases not matched to a gene; V was cut back by 5 bases and J by 4 bases. Germline V gene lookup returns CDR1 LNHDA and CDR2 SQIVND (reference sequence). CDR3: CASSSDRGPIYGYTF. The CDR3 coding sequence is TGTGCCAGTAGTTCCGACAGGGGTCCCATCTATGGCTACACCTTC.